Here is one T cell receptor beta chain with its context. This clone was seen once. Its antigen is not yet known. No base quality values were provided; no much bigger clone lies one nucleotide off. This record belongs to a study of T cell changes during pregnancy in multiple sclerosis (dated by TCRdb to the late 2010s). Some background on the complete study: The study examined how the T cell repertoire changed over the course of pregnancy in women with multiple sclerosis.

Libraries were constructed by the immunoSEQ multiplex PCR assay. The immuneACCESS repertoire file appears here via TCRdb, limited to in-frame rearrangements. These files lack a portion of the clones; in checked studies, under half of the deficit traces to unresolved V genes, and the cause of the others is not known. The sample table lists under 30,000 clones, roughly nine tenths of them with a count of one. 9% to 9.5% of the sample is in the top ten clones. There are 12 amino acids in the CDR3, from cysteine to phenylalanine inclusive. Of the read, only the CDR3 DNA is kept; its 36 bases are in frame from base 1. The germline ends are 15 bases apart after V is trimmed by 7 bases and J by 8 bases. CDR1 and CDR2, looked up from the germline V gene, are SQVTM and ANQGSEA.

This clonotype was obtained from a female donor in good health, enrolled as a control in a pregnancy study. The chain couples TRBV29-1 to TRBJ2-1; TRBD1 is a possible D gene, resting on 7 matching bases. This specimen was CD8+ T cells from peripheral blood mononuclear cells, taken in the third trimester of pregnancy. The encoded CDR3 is CSGRGARDEQFF. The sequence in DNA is TGCAGCGGCAGGGGGGCTAGGGATGAGCAGTTCTTC.